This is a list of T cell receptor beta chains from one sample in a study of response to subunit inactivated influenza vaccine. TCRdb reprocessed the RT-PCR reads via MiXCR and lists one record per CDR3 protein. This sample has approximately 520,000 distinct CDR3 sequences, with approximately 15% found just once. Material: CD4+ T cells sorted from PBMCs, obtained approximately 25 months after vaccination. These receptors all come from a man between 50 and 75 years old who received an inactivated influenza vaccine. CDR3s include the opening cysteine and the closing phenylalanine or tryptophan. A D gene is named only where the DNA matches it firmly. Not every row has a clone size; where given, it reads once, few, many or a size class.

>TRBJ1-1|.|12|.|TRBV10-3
CAIKGPNTEAFF
TGTGCCATCAAAGGGCCGAACACTGAAGCTTTCTTT
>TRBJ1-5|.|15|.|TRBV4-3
CASSQVYRGNQPQHF
TGCGCCAGCAGCCAAGTGTATAGGGGCAATCAGCCCCAGCATTTT
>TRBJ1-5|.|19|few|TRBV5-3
CARSLVVGESRDSNQPQHF
TGTGCCAGAAGCTTGGTCGTCGGAGAATCTAGAGATAGCAATCAGCCCCAGCATTTT
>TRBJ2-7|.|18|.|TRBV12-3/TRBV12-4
CASSPRSRGASLPYEQYF
TGTGCCAGCAGTCCCCGTTCGAGGGGGGCCTCTCTACCCTACGAGCAGTACTTC
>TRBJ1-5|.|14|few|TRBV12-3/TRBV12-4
CASSSDRSNQPQHF
TGTGCCAGCAGTTCTGACAGGAGCAATCAGCCCCAGCATTTT
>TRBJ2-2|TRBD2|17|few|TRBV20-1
CSARDLLAGPVTGELFF
TGCAGTGCTAGAGACTTACTAGCGGGTCCAGTCACCGGGGAGCTGTTTTTT
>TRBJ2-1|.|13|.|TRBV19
CASRRDTYNEQFF
TGTGCCAGCCGTAGGGACACTTACAATGAGCAGTTCTTC
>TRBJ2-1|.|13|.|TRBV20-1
CSAPRKLDNEQFF
TGCAGTGCCCCCCGAAAGCTAGATAATGAGCAGTTCTTC
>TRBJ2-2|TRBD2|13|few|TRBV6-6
CASSTSGTGELFF
TGTGCCAGCAGTACTAGCGGCACCGGGGAGCTGTTTTTT
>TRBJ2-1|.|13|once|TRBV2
CASSTDIYNEQFF
TGTGCCAGCAGCACGGACATTTACAATGAGCAGTTCTTC
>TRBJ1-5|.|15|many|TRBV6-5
CASSYRAGSEQPQHF
TGTGCCAGCAGTTACAGGGCAGGGTCTGAGCAGCCCCAGCATTTT
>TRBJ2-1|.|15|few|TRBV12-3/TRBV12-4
CASNPTGLTYNEQFF
TGTGCCAGCAATCCTACCGGACTAACCTACAATGAGCAGTTCTTC
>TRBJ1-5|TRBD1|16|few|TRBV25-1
CASSESGTGGLQPQHF
TGTGCCAGCAGTGAATCCGGGACAGGGGGCCTTCAGCCCCAGCATTTT